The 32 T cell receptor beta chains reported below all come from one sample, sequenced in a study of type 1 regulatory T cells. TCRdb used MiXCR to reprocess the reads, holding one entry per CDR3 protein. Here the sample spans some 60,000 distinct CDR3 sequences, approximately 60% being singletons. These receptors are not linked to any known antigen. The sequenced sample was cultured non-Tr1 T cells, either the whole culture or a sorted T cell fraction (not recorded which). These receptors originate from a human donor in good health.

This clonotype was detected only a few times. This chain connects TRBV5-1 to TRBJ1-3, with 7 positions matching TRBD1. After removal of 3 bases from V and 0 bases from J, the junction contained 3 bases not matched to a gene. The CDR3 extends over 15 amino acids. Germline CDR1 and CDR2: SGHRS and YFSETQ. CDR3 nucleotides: TGCGCCAGCAGCTCCTGGGACAGCTCTGGAAACACCATATATTTT. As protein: CASSSWDSSGNTIYF.

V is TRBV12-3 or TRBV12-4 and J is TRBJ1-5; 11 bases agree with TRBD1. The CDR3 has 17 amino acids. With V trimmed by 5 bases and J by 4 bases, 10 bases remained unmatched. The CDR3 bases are TGTGCCAGCAGTCCTTGGACAGGGGGCGATGGAAATCAGCCCCAGCATTTT. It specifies CASSPWTGGDGNQPQHF.

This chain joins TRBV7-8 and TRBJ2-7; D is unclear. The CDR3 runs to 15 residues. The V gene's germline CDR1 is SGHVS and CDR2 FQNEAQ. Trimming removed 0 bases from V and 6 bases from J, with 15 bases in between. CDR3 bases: TGTGCCAGCAGCTTAGCGCCCAACGTGAGGAGCGAGCAGTACTTC. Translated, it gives CASSLAPNVRSEQYF.

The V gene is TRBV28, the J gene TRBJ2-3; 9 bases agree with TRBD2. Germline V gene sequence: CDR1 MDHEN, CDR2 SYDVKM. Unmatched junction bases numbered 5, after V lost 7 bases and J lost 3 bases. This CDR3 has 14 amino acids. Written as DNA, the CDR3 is TGTGCCAGCAAGGCGGGAGGGGCAACAGATACGCAGTATTTT. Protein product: CASKAGGATDTQYF.

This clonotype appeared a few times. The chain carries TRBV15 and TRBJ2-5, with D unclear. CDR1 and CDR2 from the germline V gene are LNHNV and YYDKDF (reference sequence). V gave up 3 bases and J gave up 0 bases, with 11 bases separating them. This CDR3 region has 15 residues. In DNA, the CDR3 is TGTGCCACCAGCAGCCGCCGCGGCTACCAAGAGACCCAGTACTTC. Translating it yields CATSSRRGYQETQYF.

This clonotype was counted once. CDR3: CASRQGTSLEQYF. The CDR3 nucleotides read TGTGCCAGCAGACAAGGGACTAGTCTGGAGCAGTACTTC. V is TRBV28 and J is TRBJ2-7, with 8 bases that match TRBD2. This CDR3 has 13 residues. V was clipped by 6 bases and J by 7 bases; unmatched bases: 8. The germline gives CDR1 MDHEN, CDR2 SYDVKM.

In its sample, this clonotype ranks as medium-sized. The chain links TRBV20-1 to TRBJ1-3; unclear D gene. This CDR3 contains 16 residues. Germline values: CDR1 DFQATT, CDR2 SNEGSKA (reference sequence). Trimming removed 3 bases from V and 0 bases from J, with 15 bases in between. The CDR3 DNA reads TGCAGTGCTAGGGACCCCAGCGAGAGCTCTGGAAACACCATATATTTT. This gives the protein CSARDPSESSGNTIYF.

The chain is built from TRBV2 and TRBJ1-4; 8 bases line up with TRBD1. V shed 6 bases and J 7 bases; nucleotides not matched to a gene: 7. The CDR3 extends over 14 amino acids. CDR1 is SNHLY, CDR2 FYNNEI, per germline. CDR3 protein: CASSRTGLSEKLFF. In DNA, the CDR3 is TGTGCCAGCAGCCGGACAGGGCTTTCTGAAAAACTGTTTTTT.

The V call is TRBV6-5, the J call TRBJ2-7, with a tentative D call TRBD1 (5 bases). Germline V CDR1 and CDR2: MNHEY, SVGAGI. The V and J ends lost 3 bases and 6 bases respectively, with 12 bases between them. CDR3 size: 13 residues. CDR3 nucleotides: TGTGCCAGCAGTTATTCGCGACAGACCGAGCAGTACTTC. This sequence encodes CASSYSRQTEQYF.

Here the CDR3 DNA reads TGTGCCAGCAGTGGACAGGTAACCTACGAGCAGTACTTC. Translating it yields CASSGQVTYEQYF. V gene TRBV7-2 combines with J gene TRBJ2-7; 7 bases are a match to TRBD1. The CDR3 sequence is 13 residues long. Germline assignment: CDR1 SGHTA and CDR2 FQGNSA. After removal of 6 bases from V and 2 bases from J, the junction contained 4 bases not matched to a gene.

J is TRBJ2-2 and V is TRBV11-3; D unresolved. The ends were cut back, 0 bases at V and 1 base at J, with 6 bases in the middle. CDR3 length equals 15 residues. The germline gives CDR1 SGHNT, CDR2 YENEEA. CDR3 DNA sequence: TGTGCCAGCAGCTTAGATGGCAGGAACACCGGGGAGCTGTTTTTT. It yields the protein CASSLDGRNTGELFF.

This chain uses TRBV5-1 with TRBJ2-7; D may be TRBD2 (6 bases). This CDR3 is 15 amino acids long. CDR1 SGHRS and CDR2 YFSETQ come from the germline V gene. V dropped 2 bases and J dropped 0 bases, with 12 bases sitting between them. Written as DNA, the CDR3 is TGCGCCAGCAGCTTTACTAGCAGCCTCTCCTACGAGCAGTACTTC. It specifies CASSFTSSLSYEQYF.

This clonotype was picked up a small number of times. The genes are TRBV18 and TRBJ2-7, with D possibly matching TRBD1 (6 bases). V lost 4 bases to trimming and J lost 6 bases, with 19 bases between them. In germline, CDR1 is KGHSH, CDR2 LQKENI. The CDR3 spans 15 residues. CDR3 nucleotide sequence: TGTGCCAGCTCACGAGACTATAGGACCAGGGGCGAGCAGTACTTC. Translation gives CASSRDYRTRGEQYF.

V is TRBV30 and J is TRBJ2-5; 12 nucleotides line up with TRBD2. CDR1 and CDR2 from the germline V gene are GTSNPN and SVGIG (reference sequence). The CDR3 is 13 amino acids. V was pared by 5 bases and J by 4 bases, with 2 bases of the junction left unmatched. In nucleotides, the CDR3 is TGTGCCTGGGCTAGCGGGAGGGGAGAGACCCAGTACTTC. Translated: CAWASGRGETQYF. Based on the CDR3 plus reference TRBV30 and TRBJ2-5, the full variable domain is SQTIHQWPATLVQPVGSPLSLECTVEGTSNPNLYWYRQAAGRGLQLLFYSVGIGQISSEVPQNLSASRPQDRQFILSSKKLLLSDSGFYLCAWASGRGETQYFGPGTRLLVL.

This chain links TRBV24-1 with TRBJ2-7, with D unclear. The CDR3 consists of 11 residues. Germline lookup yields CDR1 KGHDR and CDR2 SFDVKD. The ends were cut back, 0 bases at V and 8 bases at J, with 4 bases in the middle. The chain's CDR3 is CATSDLNQQYF. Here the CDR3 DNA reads TGTGCCACCAGTGATTTGAACCAGCAGTACTTC.

The CDR3 loop is CASSPIRGETKYGYTF. The CDR3 DNA sequence: TGCGCCAGCAGCCCGATCAGGGGCGAAACGAAGTATGGCTACACCTTC. This sequence joins TRBV5-1 and TRBJ1-2; a possible D gene is TRBD1 (6 bases). CDR3 length: 16 residues. Germline V gives CDR1 SGHRS, CDR2 YFSETQ. V lost 4 bases and J 5 bases, leaving 21 bases between the germline ends. Drawing the rest from reference TRBV5-1 and TRBJ1-2, the complete variable domain is KAGVTQTPRYLIKTRGQQVTLSCSPISGHRSVSWYQQTPGQGLQFLFEYFSETQRNKGNFPGRFSGRQFSNSRSEMNVSTLELGDSALYLCASSPIRGETKYGYTFGSGTRLTVV.

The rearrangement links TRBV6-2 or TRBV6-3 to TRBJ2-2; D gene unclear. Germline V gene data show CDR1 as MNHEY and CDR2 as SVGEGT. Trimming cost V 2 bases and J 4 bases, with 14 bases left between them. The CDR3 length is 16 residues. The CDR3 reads CASSYGELSITGELFF. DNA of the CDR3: TGTGCCAGCAGTTACGGAGAACTGTCGATCACCGGGGAGCTGTTTTTT.

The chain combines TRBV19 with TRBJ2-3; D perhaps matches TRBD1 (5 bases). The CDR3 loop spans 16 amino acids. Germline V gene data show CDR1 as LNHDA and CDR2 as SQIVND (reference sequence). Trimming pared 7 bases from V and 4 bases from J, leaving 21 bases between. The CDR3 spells CASMERKGRAPDTQYF. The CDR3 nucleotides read TGTGCCAGTATGGAGCGTAAGGGCAGGGCCCCAGATACGCAGTATTTT.

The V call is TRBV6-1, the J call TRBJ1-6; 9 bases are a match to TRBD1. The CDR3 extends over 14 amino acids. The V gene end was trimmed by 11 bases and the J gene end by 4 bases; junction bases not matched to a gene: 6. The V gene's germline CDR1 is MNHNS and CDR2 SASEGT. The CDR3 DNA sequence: TGTGCCTTTAAGACAGGGGGTTATAATTCACCCCTCCACTTT. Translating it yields CAFKTGGYNSPLHF.

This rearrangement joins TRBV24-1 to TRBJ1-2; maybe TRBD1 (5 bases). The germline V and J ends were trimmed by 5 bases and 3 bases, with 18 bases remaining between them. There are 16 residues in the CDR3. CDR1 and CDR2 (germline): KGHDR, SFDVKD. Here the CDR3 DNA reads TGTGCCACCAGTGGAGCCGACAGCTTTGGCGACTATGGCTACACCTTC. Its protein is CATSGADSFGDYGYTF.

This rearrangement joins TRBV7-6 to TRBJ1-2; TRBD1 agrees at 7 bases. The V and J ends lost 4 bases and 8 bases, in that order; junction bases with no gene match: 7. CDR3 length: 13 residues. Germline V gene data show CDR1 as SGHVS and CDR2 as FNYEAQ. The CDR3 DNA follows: TGTGCCAGCAGCTCGACAGGGAGTAGGGGCTACACCTTC. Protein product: CASSSTGSRGYTF.

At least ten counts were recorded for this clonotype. The DNA for the CDR3 is TGTGCCAGCAGCGGACAGGGCGAGACCCAGTACTTC. Its protein is CASSGQGETQYF. This chain uses TRBV7-9 with TRBJ2-5, with 8 bases identical to TRBD1. This CDR3 has 12 residues. CDR1 is SEHNR and CDR2 is FQNEAQ in the germline V gene (reference sequence). V lost 5 bases to trimming and J lost 5 bases; unmatched junction nucleotides: 1.

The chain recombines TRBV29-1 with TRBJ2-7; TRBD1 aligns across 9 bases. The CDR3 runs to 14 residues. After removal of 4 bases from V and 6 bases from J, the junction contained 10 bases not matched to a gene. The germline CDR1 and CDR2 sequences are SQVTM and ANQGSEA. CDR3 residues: CSVGGGQGRSEQYF. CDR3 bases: TGCAGCGTTGGGGGGGGACAGGGCCGAAGCGAGCAGTACTTC.

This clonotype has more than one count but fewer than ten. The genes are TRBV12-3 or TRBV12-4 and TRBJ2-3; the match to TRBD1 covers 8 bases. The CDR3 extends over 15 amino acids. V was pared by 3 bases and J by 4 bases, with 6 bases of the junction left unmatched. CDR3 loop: CASSFRAGGSDTQYF. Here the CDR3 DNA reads TGTGCCAGCAGTTTCAGGGCAGGGGGCTCAGATACGCAGTATTTT.

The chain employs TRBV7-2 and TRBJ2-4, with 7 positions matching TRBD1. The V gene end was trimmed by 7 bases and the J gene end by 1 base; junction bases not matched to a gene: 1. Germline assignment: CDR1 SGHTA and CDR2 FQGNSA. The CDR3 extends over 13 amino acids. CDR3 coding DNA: TGTGCCAGCAAGGACAGGGCCAAAAACATTCAGTACTTC. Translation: CASKDRAKNIQYF.

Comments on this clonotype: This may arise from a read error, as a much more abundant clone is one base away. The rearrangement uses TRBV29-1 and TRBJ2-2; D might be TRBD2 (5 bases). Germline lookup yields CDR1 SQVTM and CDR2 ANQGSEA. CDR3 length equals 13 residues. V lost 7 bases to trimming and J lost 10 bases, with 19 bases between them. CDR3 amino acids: CSASQLTAEELFF. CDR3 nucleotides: TGCAGCGCTAGCCAGCTTACCGCCGAGGAGCTGTTTTTT.

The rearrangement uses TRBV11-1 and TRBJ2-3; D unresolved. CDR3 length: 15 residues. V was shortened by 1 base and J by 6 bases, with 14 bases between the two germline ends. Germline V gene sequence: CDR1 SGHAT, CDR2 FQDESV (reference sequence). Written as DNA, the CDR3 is TGTGCCAGCAGCTTAGAAGCTTCGGTACAGGATACGCAGTATTTT. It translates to CASSLEASVQDTQYF.

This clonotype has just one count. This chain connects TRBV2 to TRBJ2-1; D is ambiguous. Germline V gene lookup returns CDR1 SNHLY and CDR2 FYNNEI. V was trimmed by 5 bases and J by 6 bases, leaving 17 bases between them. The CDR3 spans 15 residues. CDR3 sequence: CASSSYWAQRNEQFF. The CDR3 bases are TGTGCCAGCAGTTCCTACTGGGCCCAACGCAATGAGCAGTTCTTC.

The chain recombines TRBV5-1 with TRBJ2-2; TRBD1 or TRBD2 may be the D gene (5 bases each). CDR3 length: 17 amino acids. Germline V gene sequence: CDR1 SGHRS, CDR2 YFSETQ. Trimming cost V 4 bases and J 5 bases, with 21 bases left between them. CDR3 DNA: TGCGCCAGCAGCGTCCGGCAGGGACGACTGGGGACCGGGGAGCTGTTTTTT. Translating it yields CASSVRQGRLGTGELFF. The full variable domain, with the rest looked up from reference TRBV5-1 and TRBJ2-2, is KAGVTQTPRYLIKTRGQQVTLSCSPISGHRSVSWYQQTPGQGLQFLFEYFSETQRNKGNFPGRFSGRQFSNSRSEMNVSTLELGDSALYLCASSVRQGRLGTGELFFGEGSRLTVL.

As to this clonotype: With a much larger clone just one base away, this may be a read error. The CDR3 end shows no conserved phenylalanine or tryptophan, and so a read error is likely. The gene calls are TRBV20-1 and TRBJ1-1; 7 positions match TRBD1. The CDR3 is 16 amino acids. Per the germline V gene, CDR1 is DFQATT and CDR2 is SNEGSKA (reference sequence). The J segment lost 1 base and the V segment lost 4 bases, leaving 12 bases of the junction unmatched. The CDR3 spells CSANPLLDRANTEAFY. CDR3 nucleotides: TGCAGTGCTAACCCACTTCTCGACAGGGCGAACACTGAAGCTTTCTAT.

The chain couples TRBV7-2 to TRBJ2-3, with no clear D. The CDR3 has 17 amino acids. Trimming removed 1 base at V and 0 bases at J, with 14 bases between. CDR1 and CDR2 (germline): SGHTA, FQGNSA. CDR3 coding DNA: TGTGCCAGCAGCTTAGGTTTGACACACTCGAGCACAGATACGCAGTATTTT. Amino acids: CASSLGLTHSSTDTQYF.

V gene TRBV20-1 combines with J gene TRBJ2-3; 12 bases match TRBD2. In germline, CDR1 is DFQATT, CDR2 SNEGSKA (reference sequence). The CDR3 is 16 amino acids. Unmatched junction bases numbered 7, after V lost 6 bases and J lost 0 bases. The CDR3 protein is CSAVGLAGSSTDTQYF. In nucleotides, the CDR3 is TGCAGTGCAGTTGGACTAGCGGGATCTAGCACAGATACGCAGTATTTT.